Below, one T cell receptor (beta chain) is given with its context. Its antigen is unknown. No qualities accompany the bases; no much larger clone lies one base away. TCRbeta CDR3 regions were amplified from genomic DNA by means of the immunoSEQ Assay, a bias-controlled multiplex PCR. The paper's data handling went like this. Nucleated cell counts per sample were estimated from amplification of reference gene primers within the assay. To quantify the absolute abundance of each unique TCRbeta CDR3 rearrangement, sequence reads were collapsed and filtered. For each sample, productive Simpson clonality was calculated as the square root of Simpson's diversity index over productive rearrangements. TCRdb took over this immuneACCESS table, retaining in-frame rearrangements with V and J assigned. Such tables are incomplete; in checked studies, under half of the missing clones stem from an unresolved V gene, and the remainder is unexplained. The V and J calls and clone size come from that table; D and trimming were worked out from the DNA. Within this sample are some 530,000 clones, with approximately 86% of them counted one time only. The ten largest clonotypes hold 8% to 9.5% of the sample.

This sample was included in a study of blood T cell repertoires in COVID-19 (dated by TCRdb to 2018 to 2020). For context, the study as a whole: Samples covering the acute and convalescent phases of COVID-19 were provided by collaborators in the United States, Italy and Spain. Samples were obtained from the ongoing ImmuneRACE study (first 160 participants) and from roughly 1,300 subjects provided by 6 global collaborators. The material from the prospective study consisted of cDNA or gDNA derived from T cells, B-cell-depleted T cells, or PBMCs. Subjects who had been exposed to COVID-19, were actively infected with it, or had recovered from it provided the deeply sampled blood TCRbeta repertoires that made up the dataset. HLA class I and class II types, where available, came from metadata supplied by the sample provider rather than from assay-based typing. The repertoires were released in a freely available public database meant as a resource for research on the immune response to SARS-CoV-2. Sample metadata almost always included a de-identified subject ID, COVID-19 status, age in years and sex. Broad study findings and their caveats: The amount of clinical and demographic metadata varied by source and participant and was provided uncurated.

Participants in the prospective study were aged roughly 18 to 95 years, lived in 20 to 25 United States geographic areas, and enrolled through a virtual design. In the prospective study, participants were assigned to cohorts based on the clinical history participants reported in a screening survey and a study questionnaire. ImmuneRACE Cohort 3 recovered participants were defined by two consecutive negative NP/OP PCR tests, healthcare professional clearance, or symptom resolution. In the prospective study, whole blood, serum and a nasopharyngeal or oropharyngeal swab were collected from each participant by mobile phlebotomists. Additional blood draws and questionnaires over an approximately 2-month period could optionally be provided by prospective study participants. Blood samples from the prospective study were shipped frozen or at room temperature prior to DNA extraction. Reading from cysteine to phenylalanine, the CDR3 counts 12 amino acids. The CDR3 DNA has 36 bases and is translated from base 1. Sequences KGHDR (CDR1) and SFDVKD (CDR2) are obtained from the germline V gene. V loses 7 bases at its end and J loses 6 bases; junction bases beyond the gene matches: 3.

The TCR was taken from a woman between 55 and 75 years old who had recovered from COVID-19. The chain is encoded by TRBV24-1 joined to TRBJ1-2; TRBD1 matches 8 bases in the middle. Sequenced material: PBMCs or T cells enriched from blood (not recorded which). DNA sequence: TGTGCCACCAGCGACAGGGGACATGGCTACACCTTC. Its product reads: CATSDRGHGYTF.